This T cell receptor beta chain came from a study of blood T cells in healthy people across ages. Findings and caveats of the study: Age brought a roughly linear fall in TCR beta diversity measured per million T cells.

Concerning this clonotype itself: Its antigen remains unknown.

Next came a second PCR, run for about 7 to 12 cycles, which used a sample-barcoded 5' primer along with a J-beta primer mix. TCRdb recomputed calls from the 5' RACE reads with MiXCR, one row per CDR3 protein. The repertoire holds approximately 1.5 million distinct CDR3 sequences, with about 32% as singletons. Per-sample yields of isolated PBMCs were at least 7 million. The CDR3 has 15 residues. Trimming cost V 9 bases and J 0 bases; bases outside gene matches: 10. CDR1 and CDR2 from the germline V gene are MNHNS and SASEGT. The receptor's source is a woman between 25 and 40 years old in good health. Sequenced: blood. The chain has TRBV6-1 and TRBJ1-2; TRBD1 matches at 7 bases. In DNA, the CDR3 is TGTGCCAGTAAGGGACAGCCAGAGACTAACTATGGCTACACCTTC. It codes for CASKGQPETNYGYTF.